This TCR beta chain was captured by sequencing in a study of shared clonotypes between healthy human individuals. About the research overall: The cohort had two women and a few men, ages 18 to 49. Whole-study findings and limits: Tissue TCR repertoires likely differ from these blood-only repertoires.

The CDR3 is 11 residues long. Germline V gene lookup returns CDR1 SGHRS and CDR2 YFSETQ. V shed 3 bases and J shed 5 bases, with 3 bases lying between them. A word on this clone: Its antigen is unknown.

Across several immunoSEQ plates, the genomic DNA of each subset was split evenly. Clones were read by immunoSEQ multiplex PCR, and TCRdb kept only the in-frame ones, dropping some. This repertoire shows around 2.3 million clones, approximately 94% found once; its top ten account for approximately 0.13%. Material: naive CD4+ T cells sorted from blood. Noted subset: CD45RA+ positively selected. The V and J genes are TRBV5-1 and TRBJ2-1; D is unresolved. The receptor was isolated from a man aged 18 to 30 in good health. The CDR3 protein is CASSYNNEQFF. Written as DNA, the CDR3 is TGCGCCAGCAGCTATAACAATGAGCAGTTCTTC.